Presented here are 25 T cell receptor beta chains from one specimen sequenced in a study of blood T cell repertoires in COVID-19. Here immunoSEQ multiplex PCR was the method, and the copy in TCRdb shows in-frame clones only, minus some. The sample yields approximately 190,000 clones, around 79% seen once. Sequenced sample: peripheral blood. The receptors shown here come from a man in his 60s with active or convalescent COVID-19.

The chain combines TRBV30 with TRBJ2-3; 11 bases match TRBD1. The ends lost 5 bases at V and 3 bases at J; junction bases unmatched: 4. Per germline, CDR1 GTSNPN and CDR2 SVGIG (reference sequence). The CDR3 loop spans 14 amino acids. The CDR3 nucleotides read TGTGCCTGGTCTCGGGACAGGGGGACAGATACGCAGTATTTT. Translation: CAWSRDRGTDTQYF.

The V gene is TRBV28, the J gene TRBJ1-3; possibly TRBD1 for D (6 bases). CDR3 length: 15 residues. Per germline, CDR1 MDHEN and CDR2 SYDVKM. V was trimmed by 6 bases and J by 3 bases, leaving 15 bases between them. Written as DNA, the CDR3 is TGTGCCAGCAGCCGAGCCCAGGGGATTGGAAACACCATATATTTT. The encoded protein is CASSRAQGIGNTIYF. The full variable domain, its missing parts supplied by reference TRBV28 and TRBJ1-3, is DVKVTQSSRYLVKRTGEKVFLECVQDMDHENMFWYRQDPGLGLRLIYFSYDVKMKEKGDIPEGYSVSREKKERFSLILESASTNQTSMYLCASSRAQGIGNTIYFGEGSWLTVV.

The CDR3, as DNA: TGTGCCGGCCAAGGTGGGGGGGCCGACTATGGCTACACCTTC. The encoded protein is CAGQGGGADYGYTF. The chain is built from TRBV6-5 and TRBJ1-2; the D gene is possibly TRBD1 (6 bases). Germline assignment: CDR1 MNHEY and CDR2 SVGAGI. V dropped 11 bases and J dropped 3 bases, with 19 bases sitting between them. This CDR3 spans 14 amino acids.

The chain couples TRBV5-1 to TRBJ1-5, with unresolved D. This CDR3 comprises 16 residues. Trimming left V 0 bases short and J 6 bases short, with 16 bases between. Germline CDR1 reads SGHRS; CDR2 reads YFSETQ. In DNA, the CDR3 is TGCGCCAGCAGCTTGGGCACTAGTTTTCCCACTCAGCCCCAGCATTTT. As protein: CASSLGTSFPTQPQHF.

The chain joins TRBV19 to TRBJ2-1; 7 nucleotides line up with TRBD2. V shed 0 bases, J shed 2 bases, and the junction held 7 bases outside the gene matches. The germline CDR1 and CDR2 sequences are LNHDA and SQIVND (reference sequence). CDR3 length equals 17 residues. The DNA of the CDR3 is TGTGCCAGTAGTATAGATCTGGCTAGCGGAGCCTACAATGAGCAGTTCTTC. It translates to CASSIDLASGAYNEQFF.

As regards this clone: The identical CDR3 is also encoded by other nucleotide sequences in the sample. The chain carries TRBV7-2 and TRBJ2-1, with 13 nucleotides matching TRBD2. The germline CDR1 and CDR2 sequences are SGHTA and FQGNSA. CDR3 size: 15 residues. V dropped 2 bases and J dropped 6; count of bases not matched to a gene: 1. This CDR3 reads CASSLTSGRANEQFF. CDR3 nucleotide sequence: TGTGCCAGCAGCTTAACTAGCGGGAGGGCCAATGAGCAGTTCTTC.

The V call is TRBV5-1, the J call TRBJ2-7; 7 bases line up with TRBD2. J was trimmed by 2 bases and V by 0 bases; bases with no gene match: 5. CDR3 length: 15 residues. CDR1 and CDR2 from the germline V gene are SGHRS and YFSETQ. This CDR3 reads CASSLAGGGPYEQYF. CDR3 coding DNA: TGCGCCAGCAGCTTGGCCGGGGGAGGGCCCTACGAGCAGTACTTC.

This chain joins TRBV10-3 and TRBJ2-7, with 7 bases matching TRBD1. Trimming at V came to 7 bases and at J to 6 bases, leaving 6 bases not matched to a gene. The CDR3 runs to 12 residues. The V gene's germline CDR1 is ENHRY and CDR2 SYGVKD. The CDR3 sequence is CAITQTGCEQYF. The CDR3, as DNA: TGTGCCATCACCCAGACAGGGTGCGAGCAGTACTTC.

The chain joins TRBV6-2 or TRBV6-3 to TRBJ1-1; 7 bases match TRBD1. The CDR3 runs to 13 residues. CDR1 is MNHEY, CDR2 SVGEGT, per germline. V trimming: 5 bases; J trimming: 1 base; junction bases outside the gene matches: 1. This CDR3 is CASSRTGNTEAFF. In DNA form, the CDR3 reads TGTGCCAGCAGTCGGACAGGGAACACTGAAGCTTTCTTT.

This chain links TRBV5-1 with TRBJ2-1; tentative D call: TRBD2 (6 bases). CDR3 length: 14 amino acids. Per the germline V gene, CDR1 is SGHRS and CDR2 is YFSETQ. Trimming removed 0 bases from V and 5 bases from J, with 9 bases in between. The CDR3 spells CASSLGGADNEQFF. The CDR3, as DNA: TGCGCCAGCAGCTTGGGCGGGGCTGACAATGAGCAGTTCTTC. The variable domain in full, with the rest retrieved from reference TRBV5-1 and TRBJ2-1, is KAGVTQTPRYLIKTRGQQVTLSCSPISGHRSVSWYQQTPGQGLQFLFEYFSETQRNKGNFPGRFSGRQFSNSRSEMNVSTLELGDSALYLCASSLGGADNEQFFGPGTRLTVL.

The V and J genes are TRBV24-1 and TRBJ2-1; TRBD2 matches 7 bases. The CDR3 consists of 15 residues. Germline assignment: CDR1 KGHDR and CDR2 SFDVKD. Trimming took 5 bases from V and 5 from J; bases not matched to a gene: 8. The CDR3, as DNA: TGTGCCACCAGTGCCCGGTCTAGCGGTAACAATGAGCAGTTCTTC. Amino acid sequence: CATSARSSGNNEQFF.

The V gene is TRBV19, the J gene TRBJ2-3; 12 bases fit TRBD2. V lost 6 bases to trimming and J lost 6 bases; unmatched junction nucleotides: 7. This CDR3 region has 15 residues. In germline, CDR1 is LNHDA, CDR2 SQIVND (reference sequence). CDR3 bases: TGTGCCAGTAGCACCCTAGCGGGAGGGCTGGATACGCAGTATTTT. This codes for CASSTLAGGLDTQYF.

This chain joins TRBV24-1 and TRBJ2-2; 7 nucleotides agree with TRBD2. Trimming took 5 bases from V and 5 from J; bases not matched to a gene: 10. This CDR3 contains 16 residues. Germline V lookup: CDR1 KGHDR, CDR2 SFDVKD. CDR3 loop: CATSGRGERATGELFF. CDR3 DNA sequence: TGTGCCACCAGTGGCCGGGGGGAGCGTGCAACCGGGGAGCTGTTTTTT.

The chain employs TRBV6-2 or TRBV6-3 and TRBJ2-1; 9 nucleotides agree with TRBD2. Germline V gives CDR1 MNHEY, CDR2 SVGEGT. V lost 4 bases to trimming and J lost 7 bases; unmatched junction nucleotides: 8. The CDR3 loop spans 15 amino acids. The CDR3 nucleotides are TGTGCCAGCAGTTTGAGCGGGAGGATTCGGAATGAGCAGTTCTTC. Its protein product is CASSLSGRIRNEQFF.

The genes are TRBV10-3 and TRBJ1-1; maybe TRBD1 (5 bases). V lost 7 bases and J lost 2, with 14 bases in between. This CDR3 comprises 14 residues. CDR1 is ENHRY, CDR2 SYGVKD, per germline. The CDR3 reads CAITPGGVNTEAFF. In DNA, the CDR3 is TGTGCCATCACCCCGGGGGGGGTCAACACTGAAGCTTTCTTT.

J is TRBJ2-5 and V is TRBV2; 8 bases are shared with TRBD1. V trimming: 5 bases; J trimming: 5 bases; junction bases outside the gene matches: 4. This CDR3 is built from 13 residues. CDR1 is SNHLY and CDR2 is FYNNEI in the germline V gene. The CDR3 region is CASSYRGRETQYF. In DNA form, the CDR3 reads TGTGCCAGCAGTTACAGGGGGAGGGAGACCCAGTACTTC.

This CDR3 is CASNERLRAAQYF. The CDR3 coding sequence is TGTGCCAGCAACGAGAGACTACGTGCGGCCCAGTACTTC. The chain combines TRBV7-3 with TRBJ2-5, with D possibly being TRBD2 (5 bases). Per the germline V gene, CDR1 is SGHTA and CDR2 is FQGTGA. The V end was cut by 7 bases, the J end by 9 bases, with 18 bases between. This CDR3 is 13 amino acids long.

The chain is built from TRBV19 and TRBJ2-5; TRBD2 might be the D (5 bases). CDR1 and CDR2 (germline): LNHDA, SQIVND (reference sequence). With 5 bases removed from V and 4 bases from J, the gap between germline ends came to 17 bases. The CDR3 is 15 residues long. Here the CDR3 reads CASSLRPASGETQYF. CDR3 nucleotide sequence: TGTGCCAGTAGTCTGCGACCAGCGAGCGGAGAGACCCAGTACTTC.

This clone was detected once. The chain is built from TRBV18 and TRBJ2-2; 8 bases align to TRBD2. CDR3 length: 17 amino acids. Germline CDR1 is KGHSH and CDR2 is LQKENI. V shed 2 bases, J shed 0 bases, and the junction held 5 bases outside the gene matches. CDR3 protein: CASSPNRLASNTGELFF. Here the CDR3 DNA reads TGTGCCAGCTCACCAAATCGACTAGCGTCGAACACCGGGGAGCTGTTTTTT. The full variable domain, in which reference TRBV18 and TRBJ2-2 provide the parts outside the CDR3, is NAGVMQNPRHLVRRRGQEARLRCSPMKGHSHVYWYRQLPEEGLKFMVYLQKENIIDESGMPKERFSAEFPKEGPSILRIQQVVRGDSAAYFCASSPNRLASNTGELFFGEGSRLTVL.

The chain uses TRBV9 and TRBJ2-5; D call uncertain. Deletions cut 4 bases from V and 5 bases from J, with 18 bases between. Germline-derived CDR1 and CDR2 are SGDLS and YYNGEE. This CDR3 is built from 15 residues. CDR3 amino acids: CASSPSGSVRETQYF. The CDR3 bases are TGTGCCAGCAGCCCCTCCGGAAGCGTGAGGGAGACCCAGTACTTC.

The chain is built from TRBV10-3 and TRBJ2-2; TRBD1 matches 10 bases. J gave up 3 bases and V 9 bases, and 4 bases lay outside the gene matches. Germline assignment: CDR1 ENHRY and CDR2 SYGVKD. The CDR3 contains 14 residues. Here the CDR3 reads CAMGQGTHTGELFF. In DNA, the CDR3 is TGTGCCATGGGACAGGGGACCCACACCGGGGAGCTGTTTTTT.

V usage is TRBV5-8 and J usage is TRBJ1-5; 9 bases map to TRBD1. There are 14 residues in the CDR3. CDR1 and CDR2 from the germline V gene are SGHTS and YDEGEE. V lost 5 bases to trimming and J lost 8 bases; unmatched junction nucleotides: 8. CDR3 DNA: TGTGCCAGCAGTGAGGACAGGGGAAAGAAGCCCCAGCATTTT. It codes for CASSEDRGKKPQHF.

This chain joins TRBV6-2 or TRBV6-3 and TRBJ2-2; D might be TRBD1 (5 bases). V gave up 4 bases and J gave up 0 bases, with 6 bases separating them. The germline V gene has CDR1 MNHEY and CDR2 SVGEGT. This CDR3 spans 14 amino acids. The CDR3 DNA reads TGTGCCAGCAGTTCGACAGCGAACACCGGGGAGCTGTTTTTT. Translation gives CASSSTANTGELFF.

This chain joins TRBV11-2 and TRBJ1-1, with 8 bases matching TRBD1. The length of the CDR3 is 14 residues. Per the germline V gene, CDR1 is SGHAT and CDR2 is FQNNGV. With V trimmed by 5 bases and J by 7 bases, 9 bases remained unmatched. The CDR3 sequence is CASSAQGARGEAFF. The CDR3 DNA reads TGTGCCAGCAGCGCGCAGGGGGCTCGGGGTGAAGCTTTCTTT.

V usage is TRBV6-4 and J usage is TRBJ2-2; 10 bases match TRBD1. CDR1 and CDR2 from the germline V gene are MRHNA and SNTAGT. CDR3 length: 16 residues. The V gene end was trimmed by 2 bases and the J gene end by 2 bases; junction bases not matched to a gene: 2. As DNA, the CDR3 is TGTGCCAGCAGTGACGGGACAGGGGTAAACACCGGGGAGCTGTTTTTT. This translates into CASSDGTGVNTGELFF.